The rows below give T cell receptor beta chains drawn from one sample of a study of blood T cell repertoires in COVID-19. TCRdb keeps only in-frame clones here, not all; method: immunoSEQ multiplex PCR. The sample comprises 110,000 or so clones, around 84% of which are singletons, and 10% to 15% rests with the top ten. Sequencing was carried out using peripheral blood. The receptors shown here come from a human donor in a cohort sampled during active COVID-19. CDR3s include the opening cysteine and the closing phenylalanine or tryptophan. The D gene is left open where the match is weak. Clone size, where shown, is once, few, many, or a class for clones that have expanded.

D gene | clone size | J gene | V gene | CDR3 DNA | CDR3 protein
TRBD1 | few | TRBJ1-5 | TRBV2 | TGTGCCAGCACCGCTAATCCGGGACAGGGTGCTTTCGATCAGCCCCAGCATTTT | CASTANPGQGAFDQPQHF
. | . | TRBJ2-3 | TRBV18 | TGTGCCAGCTCACCCCGACTGAGCACAGATACGCAGTATTTT | CASSPRLSTDTQYF
TRBD2 | once | TRBJ2-3 | TRBV6-5 | TGTGCCAGCAGTTACCCTAGCGGGGGAATAGATACGCAGTATTTT | CASSYPSGGIDTQYF
TRBD2 | . | TRBJ2-1 | TRBV2 | TGTGCCAGCAGTGAGGTTCGCGGGAGAAGATCCAATGAGCAGTTCTTC | CASSEVRGRRSNEQFF
. | few | TRBJ1-6 | TRBV21-1 | TGTGCCAGCTCCCCGGGGGGTCGGTCACCCCTCCACTTT | CASSPGGRSPLHF
. | . | TRBJ1-5 | TRBV12-2 | TGTGCAAGTCGCTTAGATCCGGCAGGGGGCAAGCCCCAGCATTTT | CASRLDPAGGKPQHF
. | . | TRBJ2-1 | TRBV7-2 | TGTGCCAGCAGCTTAGAGCTGCGGACAGCATACAATGAGCAGTTCTTC | CASSLELRTAYNEQFF
TRBD1 | . | TRBJ1-6 | TRBV27 | TGTGCCAGCAGTGCCAACAGGGGAGGCTATAATTCACCCCTCCACTTT | CASSANRGGYNSPLHF
. | once | TRBJ2-4 | TRBV19 | TGTGCCAGTAGTACTTCACAGGGAAACATTCAGTACTTC | CASSTSQGNIQYF
. | . | TRBJ2-1 | TRBV9 | TGTGCCAGCAGCGTAACAGGCAGGACGGCTAGCTCCTACAATGAGCAGTTCTTC | CASSVTGRTASSYNEQFF
TRBD2 | few | TRBJ2-1 | TRBV14 | TGTGCCAGCACACCCTCGGGACTAGGGACCTACAATGAGCAGTTCTTC | CASTPSGLGTYNEQFF
. | . | TRBJ2-7 | TRBV11-2 | TGTGCCAGCAGTTTAGCGGTCTTACCCTACGAGCAGTACTTC | CASSLAVLPYEQYF
. | . | TRBJ1-2 | TRBV9 | TGTGCCAGCAGCGTAGGGGGAGCCAGAGCTCATGGCTACACCTTC | CASSVGGARAHGYTF
TRBD1 | . | TRBJ1-5 | TRBV4-1 | TGCGCCAGCAGCCCAGATCGGGACAGGAGCAATCAGCCCCAGCATTTT | CASSPDRDRSNQPQHF
TRBD1 | . | TRBJ1-4 | TRBV6-5 | TGTGCCAGCAGTTACGACGACAGGGGTGGTGAAAAACTGTTTTTT | CASSYDDRGGEKLFF
TRBD2 | . | TRBJ2-1 | TRBV19 | TGTGCCAGTAGGGCAAGCGGGGCCTCCAATGAGCAGTTCTTC | CASRASGASNEQFF
TRBD1 | . | TRBJ1-4 | TRBV6-5 | TGTGCCAGCAGTTGGACAGGGGGGAATGAAAAACTGTTTTTT | CASSWTGGNEKLFF